A selection of T cell receptor beta chains follows, all from one sample in a study of blood T cell repertoires in COVID-19. The table came from immunoSEQ multiplex PCR; TCRdb's copy has only in-frame clones and leaves some out. The sample has about 59,000 clones; under 85% are singletons. Material: peripheral blood. The receptors were gathered from an elderly woman with acute or convalescent COVID-19. Each CDR3 is given with its conserved first and last residue. A D gene is named only where the DNA matches it firmly. The listing skips clone size in some rows; elsewhere it reads once, few, many or a size class.

J,V,size,D,length,CDR3,DNA
TRBJ2-5,TRBV7-2,NA,NA,13,CASQSSRGETQYF,TGTGCCAGCCAGAGCTCAAGGGGAGAGACCCAGTACTTC
TRBJ2-5,TRBV7-2,NA,TRBD2,18,CASSFDTNRGLGAETQHF,TGTGCCAGCAGCTTTGATACCAACCGGGGACTAGGGGCAGAGACCCAGCACTTC
TRBJ2-7,TRBV7-8,once,TRBD2,16,CASRIAGGPAEGEQYF,TGTGCCAGCAGAATAGCGGGGGGCCCCGCCGAGGGGGAGCAGTACTTC
TRBJ1-5,TRBV6-1,NA,NA,14,CASSEGQTDQPQHF,TGTGCCAGCAGTGAGGGACAAACGGATCAGCCCCAGCATTTT
TRBJ2-7,TRBV29-1,NA,NA,11,CSVTSGYEQYF,TGCAGCGTTACTTCTGGCTACGAGCAGTACTTC
TRBJ1-5,TRBV19,NA,TRBD1,15,CASRQTGNINQPQHF,TGTGCCAGTAGACAGACAGGGAATATCAATCAGCCCCAGCATTTT
TRBJ1-1,TRBV3-1/TRBV3-2,NA,NA,15,CASSPHRGAGTEAFF,TGTGCCAGCAGCCCCCACCGGGGGGCCGGGACTGAAGCTTTCTTT
TRBJ2-7,TRBV7-9,NA,NA,14,CASSQVPGEGEQYF,TGTGCCAGCAGCCAGGTCCCAGGGGAGGGCGAGCAGTACTTC
TRBJ1-1,TRBV29-1,NA,NA,11,CSAVSSTEAFF,TGCAGCGCAGTCTCGAGTACTGAAGCTTTCTTT
TRBJ2-3,TRBV7-8,NA,TRBD2,16,CASSLGNAGVADTQYF,TGTGCCAGCAGCTTAGGGAATGCGGGAGTCGCAGATACGCAGTATTTT
TRBJ1-4,TRBV5-6,once,TRBD1,19,CASSLASGTGSLHNEKLFF,TGTGCCAGCAGCTTGGCGTCCGGGACAGGGTCGCTCCACAATGAAAAACTGTTTTTT
TRBJ1-2,TRBV28,few,NA,17,CASSLTGRGLSNYGYTF,TGTGCCAGCAGTTTAACTGGCAGGGGTCTTTCTAACTATGGCTACACCTTC
TRBJ2-2,TRBV5-1,few,NA,16,CASSLGLVSTNGELFF,TGCGCCAGCAGCTTGGGACTAGTGTCCACTAACGGGGAGCTGTTTTTT
TRBJ2-5,TRBV18,NA,NA,15,CASSPAQGIQETQYF,TGTGCCAGCTCACCAGCTCAGGGAATCCAAGAGACCCAGTACTTC
TRBJ2-1,TRBV7-3,NA,TRBD2,15,CASSLSGLANNEQFF,TGTGCCAGCAGCTTAAGCGGACTAGCAAACAATGAGCAGTTCTTC
TRBJ2-3,TRBV5-6,NA,TRBD2,15,CASSWGLAGEDTQYF,TGTGCCAGCAGCTGGGGACTAGCGGGGGAGGATACGCAGTATTTT
TRBJ1-3,TRBV20-1,NA,NA,11,CSATSGNTIYF,TGCAGTGCTACATCTGGAAACACCATATATTTT
TRBJ1-3,TRBV19,NA,TRBD1,16,CASSGGQGRSGNTIYF,TGTGCCAGTAGTGGGGGACAGGGCCGCTCTGGAAACACCATATATTTT
TRBJ1-5,TRBV30,NA,TRBD1,15,CAWRARDRGTQPQHF,TGTGCCTGGAGGGCCCGGGACAGGGGAACCCAGCCCCAGCATTTT
TRBJ2-2,TRBV5-1,NA,TRBD2,16,CASSLGSGGNTGELFF,TGCGCCAGCAGCTTGGGTAGCGGGGGGAACACCGGGGAGCTGTTTTTT
TRBJ1-2,TRBV27,NA,TRBD1,15,CASSGRVTGGYGYTF,TGTGCCAGCAGTGGGAGGGTGACAGGGGGCTATGGCTACACCTTC
TRBJ2-1,TRBV19,NA,TRBD2,14,CASSASSGSNEQFF,TGTGCCAGTAGTGCGTCTAGCGGGAGTAATGAGCAGTTCTTC
TRBJ2-7,TRBV7-6,NA,TRBD2,16,CASSLQTSGGQYEQYF,TGTGCCAGCAGCTTACAAACTAGCGGGGGACAGTACGAGCAGTACTTC
TRBJ1-2,TRBV4-3,NA,NA,15,CASSQDKRPDYGYTF,TGCGCCAGCAGCCAAGATAAGCGACCGGACTATGGCTACACCTTC
TRBJ2-1,TRBV15,NA,NA,14,CATSRDYSVGEEFF,TGTGCCACCAGCAGAGATTACTCGGTAGGAGAGGAGTTCTTC
TRBJ1-6,TRBV6-5,NA,NA,16,CASSSGPTTPNSPLHF,TGTGCCAGCAGTTCAGGACCGACTACCCCAAATTCACCCCTCCACTTT
TRBJ2-7,TRBV11-2,NA,TRBD1,13,CASSWGQGYEQYF,TGTGCCAGCAGCTGGGGACAGGGCTACGAGCAGTACTTC
TRBJ2-7,TRBV28,NA,TRBD1,14,CASSLTGGLVEQYF,TGTGCCAGCAGTCTCACAGGGGGCTTAGTCGAGCAGTACTTC
TRBJ2-7,TRBV7-2,NA,TRBD1,13,CASSFGQAYEQYF,TGTGCCAGCAGCTTCGGACAGGCTTACGAGCAGTACTTC
TRBJ1-5,TRBV7-2,NA,TRBD1,14,CASAQGQINQPQHF,TGTGCCAGCGCCCAGGGACAGATCAATCAGCCCCAGCATTTT
TRBJ2-1,TRBV21-1,few,NA,19,CASSKVGRVSGSFWNEQFF,TGTGCCAGCAGCAAAGTAGGGCGGGTTAGCGGGAGTTTCTGGAATGAGCAGTTCTTC
TRBJ2-7,TRBV11-1,NA,TRBD2,15,CASSSQAGGPYEQYF,TGTGCCAGCAGCTCTCAAGCGGGAGGGCCCTACGAGCAGTACTTC
TRBJ1-3,TRBV7-6,NA,TRBD1,16,CASSSQTGLGGNTIYF,TGTGCCAGCAGCAGCCAGACAGGGCTTGGTGGAAACACCATATATTTT
TRBJ1-2,TRBV6-5,NA,NA,13,CASVEGRNYGYTF,TGTGCCAGCGTGGAGGGCCGTAACTATGGCTACACCTTC
TRBJ1-2,TRBV7-8,NA,TRBD1,15,CASSPGTGRVSGYTF,TGTGCCAGCAGCCCAGGGACAGGGAGAGTAAGCGGCTACACCTTC
TRBJ2-7,TRBV27,NA,NA,13,CASSSSRSAEQYF,TGTGCCAGCAGTTCCTCCCGGAGCGCCGAGCAGTACTTC
TRBJ2-7,TRBV28,few,NA,13,CASSFAAAYEQYF,TGTGCCAGCAGTTTTGCGGCCGCCTACGAGCAGTACTTC
TRBJ1-2,TRBV12-3/TRBV12-4,NA,NA,13,CASSLWTAPGYTF,TGTGCCAGCAGTCTCTGGACAGCGCCCGGCTACACCTTC
TRBJ1-2,TRBV25-1,few,NA,14,CASSEPGRGYGYTF,TGTGCCAGCAGTGAGCCGGGCAGGGGCTATGGCTACACCTTC
TRBJ2-5,TRBV7-9,NA,TRBD2,18,CASSLTFGTSGREETQYF,TGTGCCAGCAGCTTAACCTTTGGGACTAGCGGGAGGGAAGAGACCCAGTACTTC
TRBJ1-5,TRBV19,NA,NA,15,CASTLRGGGNQPQHF,TGTGCCAGTACCCTAAGAGGGGGGGGCAATCAGCCCCAGCATTTT